This T cell receptor beta chain stems from a study of long-term antiretroviral therapy in people with HIV. Findings and limits, study-wide: Specimen acquisition occurred between about 2004 and 2018, potentially under older ART regimens. CDR3 length ranges were narrower in HIV repertoires than in controls.

Germline V gives CDR1 SGHAT, CDR2 FQNNGV. Trimming cost V 5 bases and J 4 bases; bases outside gene matches: 22. The CDR3 is 19 residues long. Points on this clone: The antigen remains undetermined.

Investigators performed immunoSEQ version v3.0 at survey level. Here immunoSEQ multiplex PCR was the method, and the copy in TCRdb shows in-frame clones only, minus some. Of 9,000 or so clones listed, 75% to 80% are singletons. The chain uses TRBV11-2 and TRBJ1-1, with 7 bases matching TRBD1. This material consisted of unsorted PBMCs, taken 0.6 years before starting antiretroviral therapy. This TCR was recovered from a man between 40 and 49 years old with HIV. CDR3 in amino acids: CASSPGGVWGEAGSTEAFF. CDR3 DNA: TGTGCCAGCAGCCCAGGGGGGGTTTGGGGCGAAGCGGGGAGCACTGAAGCTTTCTTT.